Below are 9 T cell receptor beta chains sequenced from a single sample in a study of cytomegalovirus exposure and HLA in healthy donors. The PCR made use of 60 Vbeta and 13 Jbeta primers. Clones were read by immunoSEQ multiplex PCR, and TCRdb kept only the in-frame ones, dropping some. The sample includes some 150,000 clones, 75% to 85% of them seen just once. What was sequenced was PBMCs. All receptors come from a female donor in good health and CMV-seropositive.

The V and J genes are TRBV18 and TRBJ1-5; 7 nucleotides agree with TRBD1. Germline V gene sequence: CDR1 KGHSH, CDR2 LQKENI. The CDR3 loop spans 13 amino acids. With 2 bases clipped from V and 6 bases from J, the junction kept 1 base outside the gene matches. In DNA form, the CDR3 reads TGTGCCAGCTCACCAGACAGGGTTCAGCCCCAGCATTTT. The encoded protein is CASSPDRVQPQHF.

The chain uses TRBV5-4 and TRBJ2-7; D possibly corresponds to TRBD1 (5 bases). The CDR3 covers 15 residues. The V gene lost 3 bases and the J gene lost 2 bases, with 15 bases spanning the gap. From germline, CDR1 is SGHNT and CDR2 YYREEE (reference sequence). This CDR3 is CASSYDSSKTYEQYF. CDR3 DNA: TGTGCCAGCAGCTATGACAGTTCAAAGACCTACGAGCAGTACTTC. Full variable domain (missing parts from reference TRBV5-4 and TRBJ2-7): ETGVTQSPTHLIKTRGQQVTLRCSSQSGHNTVSWYQQALGQGPQFIFQYYREEENGRGNFPPRFSGLQFPNYSSELNVNALELDDSALYLCASSYDSSKTYEQYFGPGTRLTVT.

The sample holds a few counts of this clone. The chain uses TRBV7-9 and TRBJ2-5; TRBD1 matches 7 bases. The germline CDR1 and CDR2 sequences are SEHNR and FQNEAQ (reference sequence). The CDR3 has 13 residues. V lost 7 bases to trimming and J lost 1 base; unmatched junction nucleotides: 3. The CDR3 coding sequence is TGTGCCAGCAAACGGACAGGCCAAGAGACCCAGTACTTC. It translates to CASKRTGQETQYF.

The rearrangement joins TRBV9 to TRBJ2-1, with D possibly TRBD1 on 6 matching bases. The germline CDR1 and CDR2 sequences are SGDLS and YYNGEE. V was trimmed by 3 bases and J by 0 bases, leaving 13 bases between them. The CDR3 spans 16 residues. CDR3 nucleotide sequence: TGTGCCAGCAGCGATAAAGGGGGAAGCTCCTACAATGAGCAGTTCTTC. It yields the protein CASSDKGGSSYNEQFF. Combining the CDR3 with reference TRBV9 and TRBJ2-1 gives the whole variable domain DSGVTQTPKHLITATGQRVTLRCSPRSGDLSVYWYQQSLDQGLQFLIQYYNGEERAKGNILERFSAQQFPDLHSELNLSSLELGDSALYFCASSDKGGSSYNEQFFGPGTRLTVL.

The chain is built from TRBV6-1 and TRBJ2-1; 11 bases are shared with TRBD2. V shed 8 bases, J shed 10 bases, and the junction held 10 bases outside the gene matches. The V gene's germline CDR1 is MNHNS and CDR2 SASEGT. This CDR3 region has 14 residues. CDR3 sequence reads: CASPGLAEGVEQFF. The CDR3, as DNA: TGTGCCAGCCCGGGACTAGCGGAGGGAGTGGAGCAGTTCTTC.

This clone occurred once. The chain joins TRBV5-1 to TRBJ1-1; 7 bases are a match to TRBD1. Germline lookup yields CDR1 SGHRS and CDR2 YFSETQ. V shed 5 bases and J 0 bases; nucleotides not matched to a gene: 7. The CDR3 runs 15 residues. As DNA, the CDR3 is TGCGCCAGCAGAGAAGGGACAGCTGTGAACACTGAAGCTTTCTTT. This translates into CASREGTAVNTEAFF.

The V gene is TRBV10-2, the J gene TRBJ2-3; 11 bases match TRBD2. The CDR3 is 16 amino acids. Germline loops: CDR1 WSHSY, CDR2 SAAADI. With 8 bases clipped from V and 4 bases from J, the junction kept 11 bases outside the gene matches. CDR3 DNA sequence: TGCGCCAGCGGAAAACTAGCGGGAGTTTTCGCAGATACGCAGTATTTT. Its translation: CASGKLAGVFADTQYF.

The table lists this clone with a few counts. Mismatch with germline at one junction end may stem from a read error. The CDR3 loop is CSSEKLIGVGLSPTTEAFF. In DNA, the CDR3 is TGTTCCAGCGAAAAACTGATTGGGGTGGGGCTTAGCCCTACTACTGAAGCTTTCTTT. The rearrangement uses TRBV7-9 and TRBJ1-1; D perhaps matches TRBD1 (5 bases). CDR3 size: 19 residues. The V gene's germline CDR1 is SEHNR and CDR2 FQNEAQ (reference sequence).

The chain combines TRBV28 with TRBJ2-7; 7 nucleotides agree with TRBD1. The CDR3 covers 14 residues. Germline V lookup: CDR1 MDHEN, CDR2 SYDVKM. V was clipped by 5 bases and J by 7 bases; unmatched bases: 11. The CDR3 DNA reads TGTGCCAGCAGTCCCCCGGGACAGCCTTGGGAGCAGTACTTC. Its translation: CASSPPGQPWEQYF. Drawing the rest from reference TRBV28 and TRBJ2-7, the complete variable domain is DVKVTQSSRYLVKRTGEKVFLECVQDMDHENMFWYRQDPGLGLRLIYFSYDVKMKEKGDIPEGYSVSREKKERFSLILESASTNQTSMYLCASSPPGQPWEQYFGPGTRLTVT.